Listed below are T cell receptor beta chains from one sample, sequenced in a study of cytomegalovirus exposure and HLA in healthy donors. Some clones are missing from TCRdb's copy, which holds only in-frame ones; the method was immunoSEQ multiplex PCR. The listing records about 78,000 clones. The sample was PBMCs. These receptors came from a female donor in good health and CMV-seropositive. CDR3s include the opening cysteine and the closing phenylalanine or tryptophan. D genes are given only for firm matches.

TRBJ2-1 TRBD2 TRBV28 CASSFGTSFNEQFF TGTGCCAGCAGTTTCGGGACTAGTTTCAATGAGCAGTTCTTC
TRBJ1-1 NA TRBV7-2 CASSLQGTGRAFF TGTGCCAGCAGCTTACAGGGTACCGGAAGAGCTTTCTTT
TRBJ2-3 NA TRBV7-3 CASSQFPGDTDTQYF TGTGCCAGCAGCCAGTTTCCGGGTGACACAGATACGCAGTATTTT
TRBJ2-1 NA TRBV27 CASSFRARSSGLYNEQFF TGTGCCAGCAGTTTTCGGGCACGGTCCAGCGGGCTTTACAATGAGCAGTTCTTC
TRBJ2-5 TRBD1 TRBV15 CATSISGTGEETQYF TGTGCCACCAGCATTTCCGGGACAGGGGAAGAGACCCAGTACTTC
TRBJ1-2 TRBD1 TRBV4-3 CASSRAGTGPYGYTF TGCGCCAGCAGCCGAGCCGGGACAGGACCCTATGGCTACACCTTC
TRBJ2-5 TRBD2 TRBV5-1 CASSPAAGGPKTQYF TGCGCCAGCAGCCCCGCTGCGGGAGGGCCTAAGACCCAGTACTTC
TRBJ2-6 NA TRBV7-9 CASTGGQRNPGANVLTF TGTGCCAGCACCGGGGGACAGCGTAATCCTGGGGCCAACGTCCTGACTTTC
TRBJ2-7 NA TRBV11-2 CASSLDPRDKGTFF TGTGCCAGCAGCTTAGATCCCCGGGACAAAGGGACCTTTTTC
TRBJ2-1 TRBD2 TRBV28 CASITRTSGAYNEQFF TGTGCCAGCATAACGAGGACTAGCGGGGCCTACAATGAGCAGTTCTTC
TRBJ2-7 NA TRBV7-2 CASSLGGLRSYEQYF TGTGCCAGCAGCTTAGGCGGATTAAGGTCCTACGAGCAGTACTTC
TRBJ1-3 NA TRBV9 CASSVGAGAGNTIYF TGTGCCAGCAGCGTAGGTGCGGGGGCTGGAAACACCATATATTTT
TRBJ1-4 TRBD1 TRBV7-9 CASSPGQGKLFF TGTGCCAGCAGCCCGGGACAGGGAAAACTGTTTTTT
TRBJ2-3 TRBD2 TRBV29-1 CSVGRLSGGAADTQYF TGCAGCGTTGGTAGGTTGAGCGGGGGGGCCGCAGATACGCAGTATTTT
TRBJ2-7 TRBD2 TRBV5-6 CASSLAGGPWEQYF TGTGCCAGCAGCTTGGCGGGAGGGCCATGGGAGCAGTACTTC
TRBJ1-1 NA TRBV9 CASSVAPTGRVTEAFF TGTGCCAGCAGCGTAGCCCCCACAGGAAGGGTGACTGAAGCTTTCTTT
TRBJ2-7 NA TRBV18 CASSGPYEQYF TGTGCCAGCTCAGGCCCCTACGAGCAGTACTTC
TRBJ2-2 TRBD1 TRBV7-2 CASSPQTGGTGELFF TGTGCCAGCAGCCCCCAGACAGGGGGTACCGGGGAGCTGTTTTTT
TRBJ2-2 NA TRBV6-1 CASQQGGELFF TGTGCCAGCCAACAGGGTGGGGAGCTGTTTTTT
TRBJ2-5 NA TRBV18 CASSPQGARSRETQYF TGTGCCAGCTCACCTCAAGGGGCCCGGTCTCGAGAGACCCAGTACTTC
TRBJ1-1 NA TRBV20-1 CSASPVTEAFF TGCAGTGCTAGCCCAGTGACTGAAGCTTTCTTT
TRBJ1-1 NA TRBV29-1 CSVLRPGNTEAFF TGCAGCGTTTTACGCCCGGGTAACACTGAAGCTTTCTTT
TRBJ1-2 TRBD1 TRBV9 CASSADRGGYYGYTF TGTGCCAGCAGCGCAGACAGGGGAGGATACTACGGCTACACCTTC
TRBJ1-1 TRBD1 TRBV5-8 CASSYGTVNTEAFF TGTGCCAGCAGCTACGGGACAGTGAACACTGAAGCTTTCTTT
TRBJ2-7 TRBD1 TRBV5-7 CASSSRDRGDEQYF TGTGCCAGCAGCTCCCGGGACAGGGGGGACGAGCAGTACTTC
TRBJ1-3 NA TRBV21-1 CASSPDRGSGNTIYF TGTGCCAGCAGCCCGGACAGAGGCTCTGGAAACACCATATATTTT
TRBJ2-5 NA TRBV18 CASSPTRVGVQGETQYF TGTGCCAGCTCACCTACCCGAGTAGGGGTACAAGGGGAGACCCAGTACTTC
TRBJ2-7 NA TRBV27 CASTLRRTERYEQYF TGTGCCAGCACCCTACGGAGGACAGAGAGGTACGAGCAGTACTTC
TRBJ2-3 NA TRBV27 CASSPQTFPRGTDTQYF TGTGCCAGCAGTCCTCAAACCTTTCCAAGAGGCACAGATACGCAGTATTTT
TRBJ1-2 NA TRBV6-6 CASRPGGPGSYGYTF TGTGCCAGCAGACCCGGTGGCCCGGGAAGCTATGGCTACACCTTC
TRBJ2-7 NA TRBV7-2 CASSSMASGLPYEQYF TGTGCCAGCAGCTCGATGGCCTCCGGACTTCCCTACGAGCAGTACTTC
TRBJ2-7 NA TRBV19 CASSITGYRYEQYF TGTGCCAGTAGTATAACAGGGTATCGCTACGAGCAGTACTTC
TRBJ1-2 TRBD1 TRBV27 CASSGVQGAYGYTF TGTGCCAGCAGTGGCGTGCAGGGGGCTTATGGCTACACCTTC
TRBJ1-1 NA TRBV15 CATSRQGITEAFF TGTGCCACCAGCAGACAGGGGATCACTGAAGCTTTCTTT
TRBJ2-1 TRBD1 TRBV29-1 CSVEWDRGLNEQFF TGCAGCGTTGAATGGGACAGGGGACTCAATGAGCAGTTCTTC
TRBJ1-1 TRBD1 TRBV29-1 CSVEGRGRTEAFF TGCAGCGTTGAGGGCAGGGGGCGAACTGAAGCTTTCTTT
TRBJ2-3 TRBD2 TRBV6-1 CASSERLAGGPDTQYF TGTGCCAGCAGTGAACGGCTAGCGGGAGGCCCAGATACGCAGTATTTT
TRBJ1-2 TRBD1 TRBV30 CAWLETGANYGYTF TGTGCCTGGCTAGAAACAGGGGCTAACTATGGCTACACCTTC
TRBJ1-4 NA TRBV18 CASSPAGVATNEKLFF TGTGCCAGCTCACCAGCAGGGGTTGCAACTAATGAAAAACTGTTTTTT
TRBJ1-5 NA TRBV19 CASSTSAGPQHF TGTGCCAGTAGTACGTCAGCGGGGCCCCAGCATTTT
TRBJ1-2 TRBD1 TRBV29-1 CSADRDDYGYTF TGCAGCGCGGACAGGGACGACTATGGCTACACCTTC
TRBJ2-2 TRBD1 TRBV9 CASSANRDRNTGELFF TGTGCCAGCAGCGCGAACCGGGACAGGAACACCGGGGAGCTGTTTTTT
TRBJ1-1 NA TRBV2 CASSEAQGGKAFF TGTGCCAGCAGTGAGGCGCAGGGTGGAAAAGCTTTCTTT
TRBJ2-1 NA TRBV5-1 CASSLAVSEQFF TGCGCCAGCAGCTTGGCGGTTTCTGAGCAGTTCTTC
TRBJ2-5 NA TRBV11-1 CASSFLDRETQYF TGTGCCAGCAGCTTTTTGGACAGAGAGACCCAGTACTTC
TRBJ1-1 NA TRBV6-5 CASSYSGSPTEAFF TGTGCCAGCAGTTACTCGGGGAGTCCCACTGAAGCTTTCTTT
TRBJ1-2 TRBD1 TRBV30 CAWSTPRTGVYGYTF TGTGCCTGGAGCACGCCGCGGACAGGCGTCTATGGCTACACCTTC
TRBJ2-5 TRBD1 TRBV28 CASSLTGLQETQYF TGTGCCAGCAGTTTGACAGGGCTCCAAGAGACCCAGTACTTC
TRBJ1-3 NA TRBV15 CATSRLTGLGNTIYF TGTGCCACCAGCAGACTCACAGGGTTAGGAAACACCATATATTTT
TRBJ1-2 NA TRBV18 CASSEGKLGGYTF TGTGCCAGCTCGGAGGGAAAACTAGGTGGCTACACCTTC
TRBJ1-2 NA TRBV10-3 CASQGYTNYGYTF TGTGCCTCCCAGGGATACACTAACTATGGCTACACCTTC
TRBJ1-6 NA TRBV6-1 CASSEADSPLHF TGTGCCAGCAGTGAAGCCGATTCACCCCTCCACTTT
TRBJ2-2 TRBD2 TRBV19 CASSLRTRDTGELFF TGTGCCAGTAGTCTTCGGACTAGAGACACCGGGGAGCTGTTTTTT
TRBJ1-4 NA TRBV30 CAWSVRAGNGEKLFF TGTGCCTGGAGTGTAAGGGCAGGGAATGGTGAAAAACTGTTTTTT